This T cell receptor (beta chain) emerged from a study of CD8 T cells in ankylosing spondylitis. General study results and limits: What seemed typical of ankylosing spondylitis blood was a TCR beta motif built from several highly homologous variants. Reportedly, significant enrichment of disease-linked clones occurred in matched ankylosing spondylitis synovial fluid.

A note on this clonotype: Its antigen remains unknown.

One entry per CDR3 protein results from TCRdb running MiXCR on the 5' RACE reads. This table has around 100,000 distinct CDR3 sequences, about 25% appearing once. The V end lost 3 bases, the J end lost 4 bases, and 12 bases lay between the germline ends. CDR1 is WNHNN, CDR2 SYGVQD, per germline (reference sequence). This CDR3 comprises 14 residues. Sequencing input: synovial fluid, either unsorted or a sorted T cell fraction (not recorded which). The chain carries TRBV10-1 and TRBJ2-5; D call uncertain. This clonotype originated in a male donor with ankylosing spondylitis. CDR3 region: CASSDTKFSETQYF. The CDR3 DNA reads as TGCGCCAGCAGTGATACCAAGTTTTCAGAGACCCAGTACTTC.